The present TCR beta chain was sequenced within a study of blood T cell repertoires in COVID-19. Only in-frame clones appear in the TCRdb table, and some are missing; sequencing was by immunoSEQ multiplex PCR. The table includes around 290,000 clones, about 90% detected once. Germline V gives CDR1 MNHEY, CDR2 SVGAGI. This CDR3 is 15 amino acids long. Trimming stripped 0 bases from V and 4 bases from J, with 13 bases between. Specimen: peripheral blood. This sequence originates from a woman aged 50 to 60 who had recovered from COVID-19. The V and J genes are TRBV6-5 and TRBJ2-7; no clear D. This chain's CDR3 is CASSYSNRAGYEQYF. CDR3 nucleotide sequence: TGTGCCAGCAGTTACTCTAACAGAGCAGGATACGAGCAGTACTTC.